The clone carrying this T cell receptor (beta chain) turned up a few times. What it binds is unknown. Amplification used 60 Vbeta primers and 13 Jbeta primers. Assay: immunoSEQ multiplex PCR; the TCRdb copy retains only in-frame clones and omits some. The repertoire holds fewer than 85,000 clones, with about 68% as singletons. This record comes from a study of cytomegalovirus exposure and HLA in healthy donors. Overall study context: There were approximately 400 genotyped donors. Of these, about 80% fell in the genetic ancestry cluster associated with self-reported Caucasian donors.

Study-wide results and caveats: Later analysis identified 16,951 TCR beta sequences associated with HLA alleles, using a false discovery rate threshold of 0.05. One variant, a missense change in DCLRE1C, was linked in a later analysis to TCR beta V- and J-gene trimming. There were about 160 TCR beta chains listed as cytomegalovirus-associated.

Looked up from germline, CDR1 is DFQATT and CDR2 is SNEGSKA (reference sequence). This CDR3 region has 10 residues. With 5 bases removed from V and 8 bases from J, the gap between germline ends came to 9 bases. This sequence joins TRBV20-1 and TRBJ1-1; perhaps TRBD1 as D (5 bases). Source material: PBMCs. The sequence came from a man in his forties in good health and CMV-seropositive. The CDR3 sequence is CSALQEEAFF. The DNA of the CDR3 is TGCAGTGCTCTACAGGAGGAAGCTTTCTTT.